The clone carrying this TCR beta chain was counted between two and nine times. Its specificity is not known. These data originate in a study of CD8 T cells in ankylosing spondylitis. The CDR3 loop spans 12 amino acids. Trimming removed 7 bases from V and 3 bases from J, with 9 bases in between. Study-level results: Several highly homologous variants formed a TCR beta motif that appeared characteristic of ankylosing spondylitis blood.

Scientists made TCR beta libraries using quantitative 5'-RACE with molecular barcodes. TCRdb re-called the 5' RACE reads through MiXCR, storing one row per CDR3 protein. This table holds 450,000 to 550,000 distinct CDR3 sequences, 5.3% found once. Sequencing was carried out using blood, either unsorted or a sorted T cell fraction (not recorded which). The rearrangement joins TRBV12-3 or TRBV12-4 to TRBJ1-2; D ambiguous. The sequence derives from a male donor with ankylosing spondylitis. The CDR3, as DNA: TGTGCCAGCACCCCCCCCCACTATGGCTACACCTTC. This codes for CASTPPHYGYTF.